The 8 T cell receptor beta chains listed next were all sequenced from one sample in a study of technical replicates of blood from several donors (dated by TCRdb to 2016 to 2017). The protocol used for the library was the immunoSEQ multiplex PCR assay. TCRdb re-hosts the immuneACCESS table, in-frame sequences only. Its copies lack some clones; in the studies checked, an unresolved V gene accounts for under half of them, and the cause for the rest is not known. Across this sample there are around 100,000 clones, with 95% to 97% seen only once. The ten largest clones capture about 0.39% of the sample. Material for sequencing was T cells isolated from PBMCs. These receptors all come from a human donor in good health.

The chain carries TRBV7-9 and TRBJ2-4; the D gene is possibly TRBD2 (5 bases). This CDR3 has 14 amino acids. The V end was cut by 3 bases, the J end by 5 bases, with 11 bases between. The V gene's germline CDR1 is SEHNR and CDR2 FQNEAQ (reference sequence). The CDR3 coding sequence is TGTGCCAGCAGCTTTGACCGGGATCAAAACATTCAGTACTTC. Amino acids: CASSFDRDQNIQYF.

The rearrangement uses TRBV7-2 and TRBJ1-5, with a possible D match to TRBD1 (5 bases). V dropped 1 base and J dropped 4 bases, with 14 bases sitting between them. Germline V gene lookup returns CDR1 SGHTA and CDR2 FQGNSA. The CDR3 totals 16 residues. CDR3 DNA sequence: TGTGCCAGCAGCTTAGGGGTGGCAGGGCTGAATCAGCCCCAGCATTTT. This translates into CASSLGVAGLNQPQHF.

This sequence joins TRBV19 and TRBJ2-5; TRBD2 agrees at 11 bases. CDR1 and CDR2 (germline): LNHDA, SQIVND (reference sequence). Trimming took 6 bases from V and 5 from J; bases not matched to a gene: 5. This CDR3 comprises 14 residues. The DNA for the CDR3 is TGTGCCAGTAGGAAACTAGCGGGAGATGAGACCCAGTACTTC. Protein: CASRKLAGDETQYF.

The chain has TRBV19 and TRBJ1-5; D is unclear. This CDR3 has 14 amino acids. CDR1 and CDR2 (germline): LNHDA, SQIVND (reference sequence). Trimming took off 2 bases at V and 1 base at J, with 6 bases between the two ends. CDR3 nucleotides: TGTGCCAGTAGTATACAGGTCAGCAATCAGCCCCAGCATTTT. It codes for CASSIQVSNQPQHF.

The CDR3 DNA reads as TGTGCCTGGAGTGCAATTCCTAGTAATGAAAAACTGTTTTTT. Translation gives CAWSAIPSNEKLFF. The chain links TRBV30 to TRBJ1-4; D is unresolved. Deletions cut 1 base from V and 4 bases from J, with 10 bases between. The germline V gene has CDR1 GTSNPN and CDR2 SVGIG (reference sequence). The CDR3 runs 14 residues.

V is TRBV27 and J is TRBJ2-7, with 11 bases aligning to TRBD2. The CDR3 consists of 13 residues. Per the germline V gene, CDR1 is MNHEY and CDR2 is SMNVEV (reference sequence). J lost 12 bases, V lost 2 bases, and 6 bases had no gene match. The CDR3 region has the DNA TGTGCCAGCAGTTTAATAGCGGGAGGGCCCCCGTACTTC. Residues: CASSLIAGGPPYF.

The gene calls are TRBV29-1 and TRBJ2-3; 9 positions match TRBD2. The CDR3 has 13 residues. V was clipped by 3 bases and J by 7 bases; unmatched bases: 5. Germline V gene lookup returns CDR1 SQVTM and CDR2 ANQGSEA. The CDR3 spells CSVETSGGHTQYF. The CDR3 DNA follows: TGCAGCGTTGAGACTAGCGGAGGACATACGCAGTATTTT.

J is TRBJ2-1 and V is TRBV27; 7 nucleotides align to TRBD2. The CDR3 runs 17 residues. Germline V gives CDR1 MNHEY, CDR2 SMNVEV (reference sequence). V was clipped by 2 bases and J by 6 bases; unmatched bases: 13. CDR3 bases: TGTGCCAGCAGTTTAGGGTCCGGGGCGGGGAGGGCCAATGAGCAGTTCTTC. Protein: CASSLGSGAGRANEQFF.